These T cell receptor beta chains were read from a single sample in a study of spatial heterogeneity in lung cancer. TCRdb passed the 5' RACE reads through MiXCR, listing each CDR3 protein once. The sample includes about 22,000 distinct CDR3 sequences, roughly 4.2% of them seen just once. The starting material was PBMCs, obtained at surgery. These receptors were taken from a male donor with early-stage non-small cell lung cancer. CDR3s include the opening cysteine and the closing phenylalanine or tryptophan. The order of the fields is V gene, J gene, clone size, D gene, CDR3 protein, CDR3 DNA. A D gene is named only where the DNA matches it firmly. Size is stated as once, few or many counts, or a class when the clone is expanded.

TRBV3-1	TRBJ2-7	few	TRBD2	CASSPSSGSHREQYF	TGTGCCAGCAGCCCCTCTAGCGGGAGCCATCGGGAGCAGTACTTC
TRBV12-3/TRBV12-4	TRBJ1-1	many	.	CASSPNSGENTEAFF	TGTGCCAGCAGCCCAAATTCGGGGGAGAACACTGAAGCTTTCTTT
TRBV20-1	TRBJ1-6	few	.	CSARAETHRSGSPLHF	TGCAGTGCTAGAGCCGAGACACATCGGAGTGGCTCACCCCTCCACTTT
TRBV10-3	TRBJ2-5	medium-sized	TRBD1	CAISERQGVFETQYF	TGTGCCATCAGTGAGAGACAGGGGGTTTTTGAGACCCAGTACTTC
TRBV2	TRBJ2-5	few	.	CASREWLGARPQETQYF	TGTGCCAGCAGGGAGTGGCTTGGGGCTAGGCCGCAAGAGACCCAGTACTTC
TRBV12-3/TRBV12-4	TRBJ2-3	many	.	CASVPGSDTDTQYF	TGTGCCAGCGTGCCGGGATCGGACACAGATACGCAGTATTTT
TRBV27	TRBJ1-6	many	.	CASSLREGGGSPLHF	TGTGCCAGCAGTTTACGGGAGGGCGGGGGTTCACCCCTCCACTTT
TRBV5-6	TRBJ1-6	medium-sized	.	CASSLDNRSPLHF	TGTGCCAGCAGCTTGGACAATCGATCACCCCTCCACTTT
TRBV27	TRBJ1-6	many	TRBD1	CASTGDRDLSPLHF	TGTGCCAGCACCGGTGACAGGGACTTATCACCCCTCCACTTT
TRBV28	TRBJ1-5	many	.	CASSSGLFQPQHF	TGTGCCAGCAGTTCAGGATTGTTTCAGCCCCAGCATTTT
TRBV19	TRBJ2-1	many	.	CASSPRWAYNEQFF	TGTGCCAGTAGTCCCAGATGGGCCTACAATGAGCAGTTCTTC
TRBV11-2	TRBJ2-5	few	.	CASGFGGTETQYF	TGTGCCAGCGGGTTCGGGGGTACGGAGACCCAGTACTTC
TRBV6-1	TRBJ2-7	many	.	CASSEGYGDEQYF	TGTGCCAGCAGTGAAGGTTACGGGGACGAGCAGTACTTC
TRBV18	TRBJ2-7	many	TRBD1	CASSPRTGPYEQYF	TGTGCCAGCTCACCGCGGACAGGTCCTTACGAGCAGTACTTC
TRBV6-2/TRBV6-3	TRBJ2-7	many	.	CASISLGAMYEQYF	TGTGCCAGCATCTCCCTCGGAGCGATGTACGAGCAGTACTTC
TRBV5-1	TRBJ1-6	many	TRBD1	CASSFLPATQGWNSPLHF	TGCGCCAGCAGCTTCTTACCCGCCACACAGGGGTGGAATTCACCCCTCCACTTT
TRBV7-3	TRBJ2-2	few	.	CASSLHPQSTGELFF	TGTGCCAGCAGCTTACATCCACAGTCCACCGGGGAGCTGTTTTTT
TRBV6-6	TRBJ2-5	many	TRBD1	CASSYPMGQQETQYF	TGTGCCAGCAGTTACCCGATGGGACAGCAAGAGACCCAGTACTTC
TRBV18	TRBJ2-3	many	.	CASSNQEADTQYF	TGTGCCAGCTCAAATCAGGAGGCAGATACGCAGTATTTT
TRBV18	TRBJ2-5	few	.	CASSQAGKETQYF	TGTGCCAGCTCACAGGCAGGGAAAGAGACCCAGTACTTC
TRBV6-5	TRBJ1-3	many	.	CASKSSLGTGLSTTIYF	TGTGCCAGCAAATCTTCGCTCGGAACAGGGCTCTCTACCACCATATATTTT
TRBV29-1	TRBJ2-2	medium-sized	.	CSVEEAGINTGELFF	TGCAGCGTTGAAGAGGCAGGGATAAACACCGGGGAGCTGTTTTTT